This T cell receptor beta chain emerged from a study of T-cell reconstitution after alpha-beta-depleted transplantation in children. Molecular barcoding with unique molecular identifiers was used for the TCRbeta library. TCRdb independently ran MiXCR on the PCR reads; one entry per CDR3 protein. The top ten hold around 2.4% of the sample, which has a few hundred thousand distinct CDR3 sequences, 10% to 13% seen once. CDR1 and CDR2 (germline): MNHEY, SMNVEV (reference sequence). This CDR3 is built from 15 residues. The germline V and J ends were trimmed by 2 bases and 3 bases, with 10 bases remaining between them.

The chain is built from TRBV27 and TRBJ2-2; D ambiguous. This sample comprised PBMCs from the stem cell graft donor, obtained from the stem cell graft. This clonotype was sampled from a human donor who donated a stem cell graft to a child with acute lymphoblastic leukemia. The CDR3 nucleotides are TGTGCCAGCAGTTTAGGGCCAGGCTACACCGGGGAGCTGTTTTTT. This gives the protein CASSLGPGYTGELFF.